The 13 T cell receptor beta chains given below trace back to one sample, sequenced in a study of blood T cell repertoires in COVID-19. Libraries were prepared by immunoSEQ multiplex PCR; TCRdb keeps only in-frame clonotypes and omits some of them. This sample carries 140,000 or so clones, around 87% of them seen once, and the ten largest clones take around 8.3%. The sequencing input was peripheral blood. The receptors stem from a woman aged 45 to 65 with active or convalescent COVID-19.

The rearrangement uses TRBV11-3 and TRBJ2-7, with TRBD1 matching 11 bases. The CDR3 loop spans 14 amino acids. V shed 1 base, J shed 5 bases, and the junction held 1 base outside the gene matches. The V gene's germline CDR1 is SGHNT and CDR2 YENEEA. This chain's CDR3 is CASSLGDRGDEQYF. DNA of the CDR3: TGTGCCAGCAGCTTAGGGGACAGGGGGGACGAGCAGTACTTC.

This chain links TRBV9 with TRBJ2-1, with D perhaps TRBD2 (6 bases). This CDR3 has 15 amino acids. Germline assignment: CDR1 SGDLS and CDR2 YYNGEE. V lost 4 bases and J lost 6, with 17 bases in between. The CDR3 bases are TGTGCCAGCAGCACGGGGGACGTGGGGTCCAATGAGCAGTTCTTC. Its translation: CASSTGDVGSNEQFF.

The CDR3 is CASSSTSGSYEQYF. The CDR3 bases are TGTGCCAGCAGTTCCACGTCAGGCTCCTACGAGCAGTACTTC. The chain combines TRBV27 with TRBJ2-7; no clear D gene. CDR3 length: 14 amino acids. Germline-derived CDR1 and CDR2 are MNHEY and SMNVEV (reference sequence). Trimming took off 4 bases at V and 0 bases at J, with 10 bases between the two ends.

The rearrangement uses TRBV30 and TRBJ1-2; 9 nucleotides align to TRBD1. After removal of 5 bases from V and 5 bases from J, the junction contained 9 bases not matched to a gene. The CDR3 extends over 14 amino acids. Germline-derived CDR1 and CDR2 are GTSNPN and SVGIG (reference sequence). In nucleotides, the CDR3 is TGTGCCTGGGACGACGGGACAGGGAGATATGGCTACACCTTC. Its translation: CAWDDGTGRYGYTF. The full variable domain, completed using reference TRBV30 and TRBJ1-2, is SQTIHQWPATLVQPVGSPLSLECTVEGTSNPNLYWYRQAAGRGLQLLFYSVGIGQISSEVPQNLSASRPQDRQFILSSKKLLLSDSGFYLCAWDDGTGRYGYTFGSGTRLTVV.

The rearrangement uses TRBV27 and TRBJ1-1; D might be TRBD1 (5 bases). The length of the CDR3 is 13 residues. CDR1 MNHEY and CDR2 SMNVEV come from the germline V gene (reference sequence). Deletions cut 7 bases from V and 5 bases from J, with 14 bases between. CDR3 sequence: CASTPLRGTEAFF. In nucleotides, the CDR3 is TGTGCCAGCACCCCGCTCCGGGGGACTGAAGCTTTCTTT.

The CDR3 DNA is TGTGCCAGCAGTTTCCCGACAGCGAATCAGCCCCAGCATTTT. Translating it yields CASSFPTANQPQHF. The rearrangement joins TRBV28 to TRBJ1-5; the D gene is possibly TRBD1 (5 bases). Germline CDR1 reads MDHEN; CDR2 reads SYDVKM. The CDR3 sequence is 14 residues long. Trimming left V 3 bases short and J 4 bases short, with 10 bases between.

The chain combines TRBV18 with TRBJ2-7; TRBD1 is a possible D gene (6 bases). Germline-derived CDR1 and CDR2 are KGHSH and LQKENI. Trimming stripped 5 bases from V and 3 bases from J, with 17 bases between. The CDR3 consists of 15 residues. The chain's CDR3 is CASSAGQTAVYEQYF. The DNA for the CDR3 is TGTGCCAGCTCAGCAGGACAGACGGCGGTCTACGAGCAGTACTTC.

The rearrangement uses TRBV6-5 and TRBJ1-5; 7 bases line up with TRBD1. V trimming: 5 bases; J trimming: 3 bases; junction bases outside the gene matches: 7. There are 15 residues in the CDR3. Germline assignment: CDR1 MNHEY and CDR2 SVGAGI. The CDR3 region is CASSKPTGVNQPQHF. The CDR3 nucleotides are TGTGCCAGCAGTAAACCTACAGGGGTCAATCAGCCCCAGCATTTT.

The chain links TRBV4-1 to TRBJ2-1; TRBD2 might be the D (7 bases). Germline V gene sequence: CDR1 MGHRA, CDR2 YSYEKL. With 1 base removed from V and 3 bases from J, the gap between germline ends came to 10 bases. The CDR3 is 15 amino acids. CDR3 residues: CASSQAGGNYNEQFF. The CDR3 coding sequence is TGCGCCAGCAGCCAAGCGGGGGGCAACTACAATGAGCAGTTCTTC.

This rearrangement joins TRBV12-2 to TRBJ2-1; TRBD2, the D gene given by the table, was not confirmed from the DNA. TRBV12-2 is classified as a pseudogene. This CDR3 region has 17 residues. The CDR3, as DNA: TGTGCAAGTCGCTTCACAAACGGGACTAGCGGGAACAATGAGCAGTTCTTC. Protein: CASRFTNGTSGNNEQFF.

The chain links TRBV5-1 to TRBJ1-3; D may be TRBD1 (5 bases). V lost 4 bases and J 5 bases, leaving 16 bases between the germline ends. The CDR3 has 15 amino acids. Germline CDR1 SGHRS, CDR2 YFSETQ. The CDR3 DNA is TGCGCCAGCAGCATAGGGACTCCGGGGCGAAACACCATATATTTT. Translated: CASSIGTPGRNTIYF.

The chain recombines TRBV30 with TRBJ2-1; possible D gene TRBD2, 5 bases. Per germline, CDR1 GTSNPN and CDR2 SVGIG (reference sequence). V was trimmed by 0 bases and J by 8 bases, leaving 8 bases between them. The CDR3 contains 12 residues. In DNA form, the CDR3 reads TGTGCCTGGAGTGTACGGGGAGATGAGCAGTTCTTC. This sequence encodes CAWSVRGDEQFF.

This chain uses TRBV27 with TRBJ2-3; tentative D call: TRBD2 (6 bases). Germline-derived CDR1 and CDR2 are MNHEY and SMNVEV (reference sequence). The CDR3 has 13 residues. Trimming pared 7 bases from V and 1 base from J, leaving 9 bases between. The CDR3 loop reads CASIKRGTDTQYF. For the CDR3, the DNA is TGTGCCAGCATTAAGCGGGGCACAGATACGCAGTATTTT.